One sample yielded the 3 T cell receptor beta chains listed below, sequenced in a study of blood T cell repertoires in COVID-19. Profiling relied on immunoSEQ multiplex PCR, and the TCRdb table lists in-frame clones only, not all of them. The data contain tens of thousands of clones, approximately 76% of them singletons. The sequencing input was peripheral blood. The receptor set was obtained from a man in his sixties or seventies with active or convalescent COVID-19.

The V and J genes are TRBV20-1 and TRBJ2-3, with D tentatively TRBD1 (6 bases). The germline CDR1 and CDR2 sequences are DFQATT and SNEGSKA (reference sequence). With 3 bases removed from V and 1 base from J, the gap between germline ends came to 11 bases. The CDR3 extends over 14 amino acids. CDR3 amino acids: CSASTGSGTDTQYF. The CDR3 DNA follows: TGCAGTGCTAGTACAGGGTCTGGCACAGATACGCAGTATTTT.

This clone occurred many times. J is TRBJ1-1 and V is TRBV5-4; 10 nucleotides align to TRBD1. With V trimmed by 4 bases and J by 2 bases, 2 bases remained unmatched. From germline, CDR1 is SGHNT and CDR2 YYREEE (reference sequence). This CDR3 region has 14 residues. The CDR3 here is CASSLTGGNTEAFF. The CDR3 DNA sequence: TGTGCCAGCAGCCTGACAGGGGGCAACACTGAAGCTTTCTTT.

The chain uses TRBV5-1 and TRBJ2-5; D unresolved. The germline V gene has CDR1 SGHRS and CDR2 YFSETQ. The ends were cut back, 5 bases at V and 0 bases at J, with 11 bases in the middle. CDR3 length equals 14 residues. DNA of the CDR3: TGCGCCAGCAGGGTGGTGAGATACCAAGAGACCCAGTACTTC. Protein product: CASRVVRYQETQYF.